This TCR beta chain was recorded in a study of blood T cell repertoires in COVID-19. About the study: Whether acute or convalescent, the COVID-19 samples came from the United States, Italy and Spain. PBMCs, B-cell-depleted T cells, or T cells provided the cDNA or gDNA that made up the material.

Original analysis: Reference gene primer amplification gave estimated nucleated cell counts. Sequenced by immunoSEQ multiplex PCR; TCRdb stores in-frame clones only, minus some. The DNA was the basis for D and trimming; V, J and clone size are from that table. This table holds some 170,000 clones, roughly 85% found once. The V gene's germline CDR1 is SGHAT and CDR2 FQNNGV. The CDR3 runs to 15 residues. V was pared by 5 bases and J by 5 bases, with 10 bases of the junction left unmatched. This chain uses TRBV11-2 with TRBJ2-7; 9 nucleotides align to TRBD2. Sequenced: peripheral blood. The TCR comes from a woman aged 55 to 70 with acute or convalescent COVID-19. DNA for the CDR3: TGTGCCAGCAGCCGAGCTAGCGGGATCCACAACGAGCAGTACTTC. Translated: CASSRASGIHNEQYF.